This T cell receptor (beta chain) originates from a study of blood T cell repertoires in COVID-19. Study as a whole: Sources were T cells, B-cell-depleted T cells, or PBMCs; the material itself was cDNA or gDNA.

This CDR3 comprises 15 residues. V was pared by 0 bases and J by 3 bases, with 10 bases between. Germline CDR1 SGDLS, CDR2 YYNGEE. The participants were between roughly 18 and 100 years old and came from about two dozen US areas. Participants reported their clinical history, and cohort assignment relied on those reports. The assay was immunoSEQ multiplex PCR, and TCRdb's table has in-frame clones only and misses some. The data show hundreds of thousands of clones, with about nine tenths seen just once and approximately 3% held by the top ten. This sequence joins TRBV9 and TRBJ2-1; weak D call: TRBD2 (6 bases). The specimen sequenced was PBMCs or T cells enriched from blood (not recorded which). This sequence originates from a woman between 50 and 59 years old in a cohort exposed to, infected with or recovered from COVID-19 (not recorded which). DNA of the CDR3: TGTGCCAGCAGCGTAGAGGTGACTAGCTACAATGAGCAGTTCTTC. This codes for CASSVEVTSYNEQFF. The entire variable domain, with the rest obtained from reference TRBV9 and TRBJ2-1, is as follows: DSGVTQTPKHLITATGQRVTLRCSPRSGDLSVYWYQQSLDQGLQFLIQYYNGEERAKGNILERFSAQQFPDLHSELNLSSLELGDSALYFCASSVEVTSYNEQFFGPGTRLTVL.